These 32 T cell receptor beta chains were sequenced from one sample in a study of identical twins. TCRdb called the 5' RACE reads again in MiXCR, with one record for every CDR3 protein. The sample holds around 480,000 distinct CDR3 sequences, about 14% seen once. The same specimen was also included in a second study, on yellow fever vaccine responses in identical twins.

Sequencing was carried out using CD4+ T cells sorted from blood. The receptors were sampled from a woman aged 18-30 years in good health.

The CDR3 here is CASSARDRDQETQYF. The CDR3 DNA reads as TGTGCCAGCAGCGCCCGGGACAGGGATCAAGAGACCCAGTACTTC. V usage is TRBV5-5 and J usage is TRBJ2-5, with 9 bases identical to TRBD1. This CDR3 region has 15 residues. Germline V gives CDR1 SGHKS, CDR2 YYEKEE (reference sequence). J gave up 2 bases and V 4 bases, and 6 bases lay outside the gene matches.

The rearrangement joins TRBV29-1 to TRBJ2-3; D is tentatively TRBD1 or TRBD2 (5 bases each). This CDR3 has 14 residues. Trimming removed 1 base at V and 9 bases at J, with 17 bases between. Germline V gene lookup returns CDR1 SQVTM and CDR2 ANQGSEA. The CDR3 sequence is CSVEGGAGSETQYF. Here the CDR3 DNA reads TGCAGCGTTGAAGGGGGCGCGGGTTCGGAAACGCAGTATTTT.

This chain links TRBV12-3 or TRBV12-4 with TRBJ2-7; D gene unclear. The CDR3 loop spans 13 amino acids. Trimming cost V 0 bases and J 3 bases, with 6 bases left between them. For the CDR3, the DNA is TGTGCCAGCAGTTTAGCTAGCCTCTACGAGCAGTACTTC. Protein product: CASSLASLYEQYF.

This clonotype turned up a few times. This chain joins TRBV28 and TRBJ1-4; 7 bases are a match to TRBD1. The ends lost 11 bases at V and 3 bases at J; junction bases unmatched: 9. CDR3 length: 14 amino acids. CDR1 is MDHEN and CDR2 is SYDVKM in the germline V gene. The CDR3 bases are TGTGCCGGCGGCCCACAGGGGCCTAATGAAAAACTGTTTTTT. Translation: CAGGPQGPNEKLFF.

This clonotype has more than one count but fewer than ten. This chain links TRBV2 with TRBJ2-3; TRBD2 might be the D (6 bases). CDR1 and CDR2 from the germline V gene are SNHLY and FYNNEI. This CDR3 contains 18 residues. The ends were cut back, 4 bases at V and 0 bases at J, with 20 bases in the middle. The CDR3 nucleotides are TGTGCCAGCAGTGTTAAGGTAGGATCCAGCGGGAGCACAGATACGCAGTATTTT. It specifies CASSVKVGSSGSTDTQYF.

The chain employs TRBV28 and TRBJ2-7; maybe TRBD2 (7 bases). In germline, CDR1 is MDHEN, CDR2 SYDVKM. Trimming took 2 bases from V and 1 from J, leaving 12 bases between them. The CDR3 contains 15 residues. As DNA, the CDR3 is TGTGCCAGCAGTTTACGGACAGCGGGGTCCTACGAGCAGTACTTC. It specifies CASSLRTAGSYEQYF.

At least ten counts were recorded for this clonotype. The chain links TRBV7-3 to TRBJ2-1; D is perhaps TRBD2 (6 bases). Germline values: CDR1 SGHTA, CDR2 FQGTGA. Trimming pared 5 bases from V and 4 bases from J, leaving 12 bases between. This CDR3 spans 14 amino acids. This CDR3 reads CASSPTGLYNEQFF. CDR3 nucleotide sequence: TGTGCCAGCAGCCCAACGGGACTTTACAATGAGCAGTTCTTC.

The chain recombines TRBV7-8 with TRBJ2-1, with unresolved D. CDR3 size: 16 residues. With 1 base removed from V and 0 bases from J, the gap between germline ends came to 10 bases. Germline CDR1 is SGHVS and CDR2 is FQNEAQ. The CDR3 DNA reads TGTGCCAGCAGCTTAGTCGAGGTTGACTCCTACAATGAGCAGTTCTTC. Protein: CASSLVEVDSYNEQFF.

The CDR3 DNA follows: TGCGCCAGCAGCTCCCGAGGGCTTGTCACAGATACGCAGTATTTT. Protein sequence: CASSSRGLVTDTQYF. This chain joins TRBV5-1 and TRBJ2-3, with TRBD2 as a possible D gene (5 bases). Trimming stripped 3 bases from V and 2 bases from J, with 13 bases between. The CDR3 extends over 15 amino acids. CDR1 and CDR2 from the germline V gene are SGHRS and YFSETQ.

The rearrangement links TRBV5-1 to TRBJ1-5; D perhaps matches TRBD1 (6 bases). The CDR3 runs 15 residues. Deletions cut 0 bases from V and 2 bases from J, with 9 bases between. Looked up from germline, CDR1 is SGHRS and CDR2 is YFSETQ. The CDR3 spells CASSLVPGGNQPQHF. CDR3 sequence (DNA): TGCGCCAGCAGCTTGGTGCCAGGGGGCAATCAGCCCCAGCATTTT.

This CDR3 reads CASSATTGGGETQYF. For the CDR3, the DNA is TGTGCCAGCAGCGCTACGACAGGAGGGGGAGAGACCCAGTACTTC. This rearrangement joins TRBV11-2 to TRBJ2-5; either TRBD1 or TRBD2 may supply D (6 bases each). The V and J ends lost 5 bases and 4 bases respectively, with 17 bases between them. The CDR3 runs to 15 residues. Germline CDR1 is SGHAT and CDR2 is FQNNGV.

This clonotype appeared once. V and J are TRBV7-6 and TRBJ2-3; 16 bases align to TRBD2. Germline V gives CDR1 SGHVS, CDR2 FNYEAQ. J was trimmed by 4 bases and V by 0 bases; bases with no gene match: 7. CDR3 length: 19 residues. The CDR3 region has the DNA TGTGCCAGCAGCTTAGCGGCGGGACTAGCGGGAGGGCGCCCAGATACGCAGTATTTT. Residues: CASSLAAGLAGGRPDTQYF.

This clonotype occurred a few times. The chain is built from TRBV7-2 and TRBJ2-1; 8 bases are a match to TRBD2. The CDR3 consists of 14 residues. V shed 5 bases and J 6 bases; nucleotides not matched to a gene: 6. The germline V gene encodes CDR1 SGHTA and CDR2 FQGNSA. DNA for the CDR3: TGTGCCAGCAGCGCGGGACTAGGATCCAATGAGCAGTTCTTC. The encoded protein is CASSAGLGSNEQFF.

This clonotype showed up just a few times. The chain is built from TRBV20-1 and TRBJ2-1; 13 bases match TRBD2. The CDR3 extends over 14 amino acids. Germline values: CDR1 DFQATT, CDR2 SNEGSKA (reference sequence). Losses at the gene ends were 6 bases for V and 8 bases for J; bases not matched to a gene: 7. DNA of the CDR3: TGCAGTGCCGGACTAGCGGGAGTCTCCGATGAGCAGTTCTTC. The encoded protein is CSAGLAGVSDEQFF.

The V gene is TRBV4-1, the J gene TRBJ2-5; 8 nucleotides agree with TRBD1. The germline CDR1 and CDR2 sequences are MGHRA and YSYEKL. The CDR3 is 15 amino acids. V shed 3 bases, J shed 5 bases, and the junction held 8 bases outside the gene matches. CDR3 DNA sequence: TGCGCCAGCAGCCAGACGGGGGCAGGGGGCGAGACCCAGTACTTC. Protein sequence: CASSQTGAGGETQYF.

The chain recombines TRBV24-1 with TRBJ2-1, with 8 bases that match TRBD1. The length of the CDR3 is 14 residues. Germline V gene lookup returns CDR1 KGHDR and CDR2 SFDVKD. The J segment lost 8 bases and the V segment lost 0 bases, leaving 2 bases of the junction unmatched. The CDR3 nucleotides read TGTGCCACCAGTGATTTGGACAGGGGCGATGAGCAGTTCTTC. Its translation is CATSDLDRGDEQFF.

This sequence joins TRBV4-1 and TRBJ2-2; 8 bases are a match to TRBD2. This CDR3 has 15 amino acids. V shed 6 bases, J shed 3 bases, and the junction held 6 bases outside the gene matches. Germline CDR1 is MGHRA and CDR2 is YSYEKL. The CDR3 here is CASRFSGDYTGELFF. CDR3 bases: TGCGCCAGCAGGTTTAGCGGGGACTACACCGGGGAGCTGTTTTTT.

The chain recombines TRBV9 with TRBJ2-7; D tentatively fits TRBD1 or TRBD2 (5 bases each). V gave up 1 base and J gave up 4 bases, with 9 bases separating them. Germline CDR1 is SGDLS and CDR2 is YYNGEE. CDR3 length: 13 residues. The CDR3 is CASSVRDGYEQYF. The DNA of the CDR3 is TGTGCCAGCAGCGTAAGGGACGGATACGAGCAGTACTTC.

This clonotype was detected only a few times. The chain is built from TRBV9 and TRBJ2-1; the match to TRBD1 covers 7 bases. Germline V gene lookup returns CDR1 SGDLS and CDR2 YYNGEE. Trimming at V came to 8 bases and at J to 2 bases, leaving 7 bases not matched to a gene. This CDR3 is built from 14 residues. CDR3 in DNA: TGTGCCAGGGTCCGGGACAGCCCCTACAATGAGCAGTTCTTC. This codes for CARVRDSPYNEQFF.

This clonotype was counted many times. This chain uses TRBV7-2 with TRBJ2-5; no clear D. CDR3 size: 15 residues. Germline CDR1 reads SGHTA; CDR2 reads FQGNSA. Trimming stripped 0 bases from V and 2 bases from J, with 10 bases between. CDR3 region: CASSLAVTMQETQYF. CDR3 bases: TGTGCCAGCAGCTTAGCGGTGACAATGCAAGAGACCCAGTACTTC.

The gene calls are TRBV7-2 and TRBJ2-3; 7 nucleotides align to TRBD2. CDR3 length: 16 residues. Germline loops: CDR1 SGHTA, CDR2 FQGNSA. Trimming took 5 bases from V and 3 from J; bases not matched to a gene: 11. The DNA of the CDR3 is TGTGCCAGCAGCCTAAACGGCGCAGCGGGGACAGATACGCAGTATTTT. Amino acid sequence: CASSLNGAAGTDTQYF. The complete variable domain, with remaining parts taken from reference TRBV7-2 and TRBJ2-3, reads GAGVSQSPSNKVTEKGKDVELRCDPISGHTALYWYRQSLGQGLEFLIYFQGNSAPDKSGLPSDRFSAERTGGSVSTLTIQRTQQEDSAVYLCASSLNGAAGTDTQYFGPGTRLTVL.

The V and J genes are TRBV24-1 and TRBJ2-5; weak D call: TRBD1 (6 bases). The V and J ends lost 4 bases and 5 bases respectively, with 13 bases between them. This CDR3 is built from 14 residues. Germline V gene lookup returns CDR1 KGHDR and CDR2 SFDVKD. CDR3 DNA sequence: TGTGCCACCAGTGACACCAGGGGTTCTGAGACCCAGTACTTC. Translation: CATSDTRGSETQYF.

This clonotype was observed at least ten times. V is TRBV7-9 and J is TRBJ2-1; 7 nucleotides align to TRBD2. The CDR3 runs 17 residues. J was trimmed by 0 bases and V by 3 bases; bases with no gene match: 8. From germline, CDR1 is SEHNR and CDR2 FQNEAQ (reference sequence). CDR3 amino acids: CASSFRPGLSSYNEQFF. Written as DNA, the CDR3 is TGTGCCAGCAGCTTCCGGCCGGGACTAAGCTCCTACAATGAGCAGTTCTTC.

This clonotype appeared a few times. This chain uses TRBV5-1 with TRBJ1-6; TRBD1 might be the D (6 bases). V lost 5 bases and J 5 bases, leaving 14 bases between the germline ends. The CDR3 contains 15 residues. Germline V lookup: CDR1 SGHRS, CDR2 YFSETQ. The CDR3 DNA sequence: TGCGCCAGCAGTCCCACGACAGGAGATAATTCACCCCTCCACTTT. Protein sequence: CASSPTTGDNSPLHF.

This clonotype was recorded many times. The V call is TRBV7-9, the J call TRBJ2-7; D call uncertain. V was cut by 1 base and J by 1 base, with 5 bases left in between. The CDR3 contains 13 residues. Germline V gives CDR1 SEHNR, CDR2 FQNEAQ (reference sequence). CDR3 nucleotide sequence: TGTGCCAGCAGCTTAGTCCGGTCCTACGAGCAGTACTTC. Residues: CASSLVRSYEQYF.

CDR3 DNA sequence: TGCAGTGCTAGAGATCGAAGTTGGGGGAACAATGAGCAGTTCTTC. This codes for CSARDRSWGNNEQFF. This chain uses TRBV20-1 with TRBJ2-1; D is tentatively TRBD1 or TRBD2 (5 bases each). CDR3 length: 15 amino acids. Germline V lookup: CDR1 DFQATT, CDR2 SNEGSKA (reference sequence). Trimming stripped 0 bases from V and 5 bases from J, with 14 bases between.

V and J are TRBV9 and TRBJ2-1, with 7 bases aligning to TRBD2. CDR3 length: 15 amino acids. V shed 0 bases, J shed 4 bases, and the junction held 4 bases outside the gene matches. Germline V gene data show CDR1 as SGDLS and CDR2 as YYNGEE. In nucleotides, the CDR3 is TGTGCCAGCAGCGTAGGTCCTAGCGGTTACAATGAGCAGTTCTTC. As protein: CASSVGPSGYNEQFF. Based on the CDR3 plus reference TRBV9 and TRBJ2-1, the full variable domain is DSGVTQTPKHLITATGQRVTLRCSPRSGDLSVYWYQQSLDQGLQFLIQYYNGEERAKGNILERFSAQQFPDLHSELNLSSLELGDSALYFCASSVGPSGYNEQFFGPGTRLTVL.

This clonotype was picked up a small number of times. The J gene is TRBJ2-5, the V gene TRBV29-1, with D possibly matching TRBD2 (5 bases). V shed 7 bases and J shed 5 bases, with 14 bases lying between them. Germline V CDR1 and CDR2: SQVTM, ANQGSEA. The CDR3 covers 12 residues. CDR3 sequence: CSGRLGGETQYF. The CDR3 nucleotides are TGCAGCGGGCGTCTGGGCGGGGAGACCCAGTACTTC.

This clonotype was picked up a small number of times. J is TRBJ2-3 and V is TRBV5-1, with TRBD2 matching over 9 bases. The junction had 11 bases not matched to a gene; V was cut back by 0 bases and J by 3 bases. The CDR3 totals 18 residues. Per germline, CDR1 SGHRS and CDR2 YFSETQ. CDR3 region: CASSLEGPAGGKTDTQYF. In DNA, the CDR3 is TGCGCCAGCAGCTTGGAAGGTCCAGCGGGGGGTAAAACAGATACGCAGTATTTT.

CDR3 in amino acids: CASSPQFFSSGETQYF. The CDR3 nucleotides are TGTGCCAGCAGCCCCCAATTTTTCAGTTCGGGAGAGACCCAGTACTTC. The chain combines TRBV6-1 with TRBJ2-5; D is ambiguous. Per the germline V gene, CDR1 is MNHNS and CDR2 is SASEGT. CDR3 length: 16 residues. The V gene lost 6 bases and the J gene lost 4 bases, with 21 bases spanning the gap.

This chain joins TRBV30 and TRBJ2-4; 7 nucleotides match TRBD1. Per the germline V gene, CDR1 is GTSNPN and CDR2 is SVGIG (reference sequence). The V segment lost 1 base and the J segment 4 bases; nucleotides outside the gene matches: 1. This CDR3 contains 13 residues. The CDR3 loop reads CAWSEGAKNIQYF. DNA for the CDR3: TGTGCCTGGAGTGAGGGGGCTAAAAACATTCAGTACTTC.

The chain recombines TRBV25-1 with TRBJ2-1; D tentatively reads TRBD1 or TRBD2 (5 bases each). Germline V gene sequence: CDR1 MGHDK, CDR2 SYGVNS. Trimming took off 3 bases at V and 2 bases at J, with 11 bases between the two ends. There are 15 residues in the CDR3. CDR3: CASSDPGTPYNEQFF. Written as DNA, the CDR3 is TGTGCCAGCAGTGACCCAGGGACCCCCTACAATGAGCAGTTCTTC. Complete variable domain (other parts from reference TRBV25-1 and TRBJ2-1): EADIYQTPRYLVIGTGKKITLECSQTMGHDKMYWYQQDPGMELHLIHYSYGVNSTEKGDLSSESTVSRIRTEHFPLTLESARPSHTSQYLCASSDPGTPYNEQFFGPGTRLTVL.